Below are 20 T cell receptor beta chains sequenced from a single sample in a study of OX40 agonist ivuxolimab in advanced cancers. Sequenced by immunoSEQ multiplex PCR; TCRdb stores in-frame clones only, minus some. The sample lists roughly 100,000 clones, roughly 91% occurring once. The sample in question was CD4+ or CD8+ T cells sorted from blood, obtained in a trial of the OX40 agonist ivuxolimab. All receptors come from an adult with an advanced solid tumor such as melanoma, head and neck, liver or kidney cancer.

This clone has just one count. The J gene is TRBJ2-1, the V gene TRBV6-5; weak D call: TRBD2 (6 bases). In germline, CDR1 is MNHEY, CDR2 SVGAGI. The CDR3 sequence is 13 residues long. V was trimmed by 5 bases and J by 3 bases, leaving 8 bases between them. In DNA form, the CDR3 reads TGTGCCAGCAGTCAGACTAGCTACAATGAGCAGTTCTTC. Its protein product is CASSQTSYNEQFF.

The rearrangement uses TRBV5-1 and TRBJ1-1; D is undetermined. Deletions cut 4 bases from V and 7 bases from J, with 20 bases between. Germline loops: CDR1 SGHRS, CDR2 YFSETQ. The CDR3 runs to 15 residues. The CDR3 nucleotides read TGCGCCAGCAGCCCCTCTCGGCCGAATGTGGGTGAAGCTTTCTTT. The encoded protein is CASSPSRPNVGEAFF. The full variable domain, its missing parts supplied by reference TRBV5-1 and TRBJ1-1, is KAGVTQTPRYLIKTRGQQVTLSCSPISGHRSVSWYQQTPGQGLQFLFEYFSETQRNKGNFPGRFSGRQFSNSRSEMNVSTLELGDSALYLCASSPSRPNVGEAFFGQGTRLTVV.

The chain carries TRBV7-8 and TRBJ2-5, with 7 bases that match TRBD1. The ends lost 3 bases at V and 5 bases at J; junction bases unmatched: 6. This CDR3 has 14 amino acids. CDR1 is SGHVS, CDR2 FQNEAQ, per germline. The CDR3: CASSFVGGVETQYF. CDR3 DNA sequence: TGTGCCAGCAGCTTTGTAGGGGGCGTCGAGACCCAGTACTTC.

V usage is TRBV5-5 and J usage is TRBJ1-1; D call uncertain. Trimming left V 2 bases short and J 2 bases short, with 10 bases between. Germline CDR1 and CDR2: SGHKS and YYEKEE (reference sequence). The CDR3 spans 14 residues. The CDR3 coding sequence is TGTGCCAGCAGCTTTAAACACTTAAACACTGAAGCTTTCTTT. Protein sequence: CASSFKHLNTEAFF.

The chain combines TRBV5-1 with TRBJ2-5; 7 positions agree with TRBD1. CDR1 is SGHRS, CDR2 YFSETQ, per germline. V trimming: 3 bases; J trimming: 5 bases; junction bases outside the gene matches: 13. The CDR3 has 16 residues. The CDR3 loop is CASSSLGQVGGETQYF. DNA for the CDR3: TGCGCCAGCAGCTCCCTTGGACAGGTTGGGGGTGAGACCCAGTACTTC.

V usage is TRBV19 and J usage is TRBJ1-2; possible D gene TRBD1, 6 bases. The CDR3 loop spans 17 amino acids. CDR1 and CDR2 from the germline V gene are LNHDA and SQIVND (reference sequence). Trimming stripped 4 bases from V and 4 bases from J, with 22 bases between. The CDR3: CASSTWDTLTWGYGYTF. The CDR3 DNA sequence: TGTGCCAGTAGTACCTGGGACACCCTCACCTGGGGCTATGGCTACACCTTC.

The V call is TRBV18, the J call TRBJ2-3, with TRBD2 matching over 10 bases. Unmatched junction bases numbered 8, after V lost 3 bases and J lost 2 bases. Per the germline V gene, CDR1 is KGHSH and CDR2 is LQKENI. This CDR3 has 17 amino acids. CDR3 loop: CASSPLTSGVVTDTQYF. CDR3 bases: TGTGCCAGCTCACCCCTTACTAGCGGGGTTGTCACAGATACGCAGTATTTT.

The CDR3 protein is CSVEGSGGLTYEQYF. As DNA, the CDR3 is TGCAGCGTTGAAGGGAGCGGGGGCCTAACCTACGAGCAGTACTTC. This chain connects TRBV29-1 to TRBJ2-7; 8 nucleotides align to TRBD2. The CDR3 is 15 amino acids. V was clipped by 1 base and J by 2 bases; unmatched bases: 7. From germline, CDR1 is SQVTM and CDR2 ANQGSEA.

The gene calls are TRBV5-5 and TRBJ1-1, with TRBD1 matching over 7 bases. Germline loops: CDR1 SGHKS, CDR2 YYEKEE (reference sequence). The V gene end was trimmed by 1 base and the J gene end by 0 bases; junction bases not matched to a gene: 9. The CDR3 has 17 amino acids. The CDR3: CASSLSGTELMNTEAFF. DNA of the CDR3: TGTGCCAGCAGCTTGAGTGGGACAGAGCTAATGAACACTGAAGCTTTCTTT.

This rearrangement joins TRBV6-4 to TRBJ2-5; a weak D match, TRBD1 (6 bases). Germline V gene lookup returns CDR1 MRHNA and CDR2 SNTAGT. This CDR3 is 13 amino acids long. V lost 5 bases and J lost 3, with 10 bases in between. DNA for the CDR3: TGTGCCAGCAGTTTGGACAGAGAAGAGACCCAGTACTTC. This translates into CASSLDREETQYF.

V is TRBV19 and J is TRBJ2-1; 8 nucleotides line up with TRBD2. This CDR3 has 12 amino acids. The germline V gene has CDR1 LNHDA and CDR2 SQIVND (reference sequence). V dropped 9 bases and J dropped 10; count of bases not matched to a gene: 8. The CDR3 bases are TGTGCCAGCCAGGACGGGAGGGGGGAGCAGTTCTTC. Translating it yields CASQDGRGEQFF.

This chain links TRBV7-2 with TRBJ2-3, with D perhaps TRBD1 (5 bases). The ends were cut back, 5 bases at V and 1 base at J, with 16 bases in the middle. The CDR3 consists of 16 residues. Per germline, CDR1 SGHTA and CDR2 FQGNSA. The CDR3 is CASSQHQGSGTDTQYF. The CDR3, as DNA: TGTGCCAGCAGCCAACATCAGGGATCCGGCACAGATACGCAGTATTTT.

The chain recombines TRBV6-5 with TRBJ1-2; possible D gene TRBD1, 5 bases. There are 11 residues in the CDR3. Germline CDR1 MNHEY, CDR2 SVGAGI. Trimming stripped 1 base from V and 13 bases from J, with 10 bases between. CDR3 amino acids: CASSYLWGGTF. CDR3 sequence (DNA): TGTGCCAGCAGTTACTTATGGGGGGGCACCTTC.

The chain has TRBV25-1 and TRBJ2-7; D may be TRBD1 (7 bases). The CDR3 extends over 15 amino acids. Trimming pared 6 bases from V and 6 bases from J, leaving 21 bases between. Germline assignment: CDR1 MGHDK and CDR2 SYGVNS. The CDR3 sequence: CASSPSRGDSSEQYF. DNA for the CDR3: TGTGCCAGCAGCCCCTCGAGGGGGGACAGCTCCGAGCAGTACTTC.

The V and J genes are TRBV9 and TRBJ2-1; weak D call: TRBD1 (6 bases). The CDR3 extends over 16 amino acids. The V end was cut by 3 bases, the J end by 0 bases, with 13 bases between. Germline assignment: CDR1 SGDLS and CDR2 YYNGEE. The CDR3 sequence: CASSGGTPSSYNEQFF. As DNA, the CDR3 is TGTGCCAGCAGCGGGGGGACACCGAGCTCCTACAATGAGCAGTTCTTC.

This chain joins TRBV10-2 and TRBJ2-7; D might be TRBD2 (6 bases). V lost 7 bases and J lost 3, with 7 bases in between. This CDR3 has 11 residues. Germline V gene lookup returns CDR1 WSHSY and CDR2 SAAADI. In nucleotides, the CDR3 is TGCGCCAGCATGGACTACTACGAGCAGTACTTC. This codes for CASMDYYEQYF.

The rearrangement uses TRBV7-2 and TRBJ2-2; D gene unclear. Trimming pared 2 bases from V and 0 bases from J, leaving 10 bases between. CDR1 and CDR2 from the germline V gene are SGHTA and FQGNSA. The CDR3 is 16 amino acids. The CDR3 is CASSLSRITNTGELFF. DNA of the CDR3: TGTGCCAGCAGCTTAAGTCGCATCACGAACACCGGGGAGCTGTTTTTT. Filled out from reference TRBV7-2 and TRBJ2-2, the complete variable domain reads GAGVSQSPSNKVTEKGKDVELRCDPISGHTALYWYRQSLGQGLEFLIYFQGNSAPDKSGLPSDRFSAERTGGSVSTLTIQRTQQEDSAVYLCASSLSRITNTGELFFGEGSRLTVL.

This clone was seen more than once but under ten times. The V and J genes are TRBV7-2 and TRBJ1-2, with 7 bases aligning to TRBD1. CDR3 length: 16 residues. The germline CDR1 and CDR2 sequences are SGHTA and FQGNSA. V lost 5 bases to trimming and J lost 0 bases; unmatched junction nucleotides: 9. In nucleotides, the CDR3 is TGTGCCAGCAGCACGGGAGGGGGCCGAGCTAACTATGGCTACACCTTC. Encoded protein: CASSTGGGRANYGYTF. The full variable domain, its missing parts supplied by reference TRBV7-2 and TRBJ1-2, is GAGVSQSPSNKVTEKGKDVELRCDPISGHTALYWYRQSLGQGLEFLIYFQGNSAPDKSGLPSDRFSAERTGGSVSTLTIQRTQQEDSAVYLCASSTGGGRANYGYTFGSGTRLTVV.

The chain employs TRBV27 and TRBJ1-5; D remains unclear. CDR1 is MNHEY, CDR2 SMNVEV, per germline (reference sequence). V was clipped by 6 bases and J by 3 bases, with 3 bases between them. The CDR3 totals 11 residues. The CDR3 spells CASRFNQPQHF. CDR3 sequence (DNA): TGTGCCAGCAGGTTCAATCAGCCCCAGCATTTT.

This CDR3 is CAIPRGYTEAFF. The CDR3 coding sequence is TGTGCCATCCCTCGGGGGTACACTGAAGCTTTCTTT. The chain links TRBV27 to TRBJ1-1; possible D gene TRBD1, 5 bases. V was pared by 10 bases and J by 3 bases, with 12 bases between. This CDR3 spans 12 amino acids. The germline CDR1 and CDR2 sequences are MNHEY and SMNVEV (reference sequence).